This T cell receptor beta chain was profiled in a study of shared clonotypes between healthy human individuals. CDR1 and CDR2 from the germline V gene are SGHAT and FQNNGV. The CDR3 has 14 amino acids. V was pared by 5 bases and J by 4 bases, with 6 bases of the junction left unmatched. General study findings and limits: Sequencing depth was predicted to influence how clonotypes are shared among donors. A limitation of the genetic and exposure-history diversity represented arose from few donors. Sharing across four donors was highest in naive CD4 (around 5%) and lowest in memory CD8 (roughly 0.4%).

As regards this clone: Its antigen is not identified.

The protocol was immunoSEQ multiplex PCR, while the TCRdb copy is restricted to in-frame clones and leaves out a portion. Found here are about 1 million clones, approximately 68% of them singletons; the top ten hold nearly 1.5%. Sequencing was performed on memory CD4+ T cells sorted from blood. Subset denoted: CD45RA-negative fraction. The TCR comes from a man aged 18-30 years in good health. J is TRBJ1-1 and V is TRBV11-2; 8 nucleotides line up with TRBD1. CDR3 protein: CASSADRGGTEAFF. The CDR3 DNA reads TGTGCCAGCAGCGCCGACAGGGGTGGCACTGAAGCTTTCTTT.